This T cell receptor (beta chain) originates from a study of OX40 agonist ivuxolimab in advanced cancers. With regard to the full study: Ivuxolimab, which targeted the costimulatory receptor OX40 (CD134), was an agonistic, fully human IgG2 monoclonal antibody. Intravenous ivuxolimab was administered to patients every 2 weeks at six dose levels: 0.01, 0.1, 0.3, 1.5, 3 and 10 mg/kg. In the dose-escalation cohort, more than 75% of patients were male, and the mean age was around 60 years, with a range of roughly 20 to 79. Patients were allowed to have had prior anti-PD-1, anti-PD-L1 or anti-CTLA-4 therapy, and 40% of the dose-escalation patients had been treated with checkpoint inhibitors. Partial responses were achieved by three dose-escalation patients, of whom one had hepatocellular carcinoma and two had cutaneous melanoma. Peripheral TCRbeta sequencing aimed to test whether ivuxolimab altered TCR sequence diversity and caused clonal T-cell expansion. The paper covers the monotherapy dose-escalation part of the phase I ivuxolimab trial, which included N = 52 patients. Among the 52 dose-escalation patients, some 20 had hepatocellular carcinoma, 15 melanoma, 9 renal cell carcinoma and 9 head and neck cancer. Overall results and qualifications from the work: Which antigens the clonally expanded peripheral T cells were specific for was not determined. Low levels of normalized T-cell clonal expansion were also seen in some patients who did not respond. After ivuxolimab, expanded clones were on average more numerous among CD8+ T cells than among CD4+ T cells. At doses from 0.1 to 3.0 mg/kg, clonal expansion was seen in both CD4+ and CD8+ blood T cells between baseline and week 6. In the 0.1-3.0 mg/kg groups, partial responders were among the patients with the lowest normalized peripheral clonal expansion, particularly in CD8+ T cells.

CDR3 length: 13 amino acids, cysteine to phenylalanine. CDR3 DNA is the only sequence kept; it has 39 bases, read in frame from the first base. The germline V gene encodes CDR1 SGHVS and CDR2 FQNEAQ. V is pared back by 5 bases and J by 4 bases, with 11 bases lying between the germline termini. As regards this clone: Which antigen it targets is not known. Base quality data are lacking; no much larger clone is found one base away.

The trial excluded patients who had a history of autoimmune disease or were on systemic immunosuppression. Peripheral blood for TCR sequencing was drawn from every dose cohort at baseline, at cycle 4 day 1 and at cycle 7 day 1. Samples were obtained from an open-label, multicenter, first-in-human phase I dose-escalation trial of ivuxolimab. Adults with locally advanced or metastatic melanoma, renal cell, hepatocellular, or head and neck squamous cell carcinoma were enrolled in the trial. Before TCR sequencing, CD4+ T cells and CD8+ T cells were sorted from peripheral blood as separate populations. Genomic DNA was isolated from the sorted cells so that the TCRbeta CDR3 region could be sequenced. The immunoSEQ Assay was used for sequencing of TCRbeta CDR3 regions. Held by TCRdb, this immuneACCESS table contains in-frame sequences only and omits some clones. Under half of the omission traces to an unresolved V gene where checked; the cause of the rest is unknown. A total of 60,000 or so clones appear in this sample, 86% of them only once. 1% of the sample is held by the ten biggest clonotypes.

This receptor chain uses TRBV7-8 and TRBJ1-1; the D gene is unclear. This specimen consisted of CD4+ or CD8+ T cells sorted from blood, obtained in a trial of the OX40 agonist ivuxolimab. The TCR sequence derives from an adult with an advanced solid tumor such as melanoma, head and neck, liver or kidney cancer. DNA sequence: TGTGCCAGCAGCGTCCTGACCAGCACTGAAGCTTTCTTT. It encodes CASSVLTSTEAFF. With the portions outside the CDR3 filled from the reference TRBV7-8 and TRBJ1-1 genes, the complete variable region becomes GAGVSQSPRYKVAKRGQDVALRCDPISGHVSLFWYQQALGQGPEFLTYFQNEAQLDKSGLPSDRFFAERPEGSVSTLKIQRTQQEDSAVYLCASSVLTSTEAFFGQGTRLTVV.